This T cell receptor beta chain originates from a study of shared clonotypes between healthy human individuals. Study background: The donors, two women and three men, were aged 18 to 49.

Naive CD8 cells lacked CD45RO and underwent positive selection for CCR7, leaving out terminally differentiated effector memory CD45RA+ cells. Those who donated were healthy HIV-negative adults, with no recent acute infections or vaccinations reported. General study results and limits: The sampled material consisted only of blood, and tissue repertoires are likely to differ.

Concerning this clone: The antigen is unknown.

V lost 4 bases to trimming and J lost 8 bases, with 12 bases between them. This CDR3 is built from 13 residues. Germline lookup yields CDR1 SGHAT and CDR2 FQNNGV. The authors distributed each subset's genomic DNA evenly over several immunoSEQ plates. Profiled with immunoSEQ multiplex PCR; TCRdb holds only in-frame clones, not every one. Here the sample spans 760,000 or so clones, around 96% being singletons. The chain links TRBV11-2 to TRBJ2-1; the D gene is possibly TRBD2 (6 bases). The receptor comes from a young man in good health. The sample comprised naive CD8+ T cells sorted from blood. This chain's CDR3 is CASSSGLLDEQFF. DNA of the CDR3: TGTGCCAGCAGCTCGGGACTCCTCGATGAGCAGTTCTTC. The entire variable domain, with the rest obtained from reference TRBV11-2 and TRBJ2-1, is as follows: EAGVAQSPRYKIIEKRQSVAFWCNPISGHATLYWYQQILGQGPKLLIQFQNNGVVDDSQLPKDRFSAERLKGVDSTLKIQPAKLEDSAVYLCASSSGLLDEQFFGPGTRLTVL.